The 14 T cell receptor beta chains listed next were all sequenced from one sample in a study of shared clonotypes between healthy human individuals. Data came from immunoSEQ multiplex PCR; TCRdb stores just in-frame clones and leaves some out. The table lists fewer than 550,000 clones, roughly 85% of them singletons. Sequences were obtained from PBMCs. The receptor set was obtained from a woman in her thirties or forties in good health. Some clones in this sample may be carry-over from other donors' samples.

This chain connects TRBV7-2 to TRBJ1-4; D is perhaps TRBD1 (6 bases). V lost 1 base to trimming and J lost 9 bases, with 12 bases between them. Germline V CDR1 and CDR2: SGHTA, FQGNSA. This CDR3 is built from 14 residues. The CDR3 reads CASSLGGQGKKLFF. For the CDR3, the DNA is TGTGCCAGCAGCTTAGGGGGGCAGGGAAAAAAACTGTTTTTT.

In this sample, this clone turned up a few times. The chain uses TRBV7-9 and TRBJ2-7; no reliable D call. The germline V and J ends were trimmed by 0 bases and 6 bases, with 6 bases remaining between them. CDR3 size: 12 residues. Germline values: CDR1 SEHNR, CDR2 FQNEAQ (reference sequence). The CDR3 bases are TGTGCCAGCAGCTTAGCGGTATCCGAGCAGTACTTC. Protein product: CASSLAVSEQYF.

This chain uses TRBV2 with TRBJ1-3; D ambiguous. The CDR3 loop spans 16 amino acids. The V end lost 4 bases, the J end lost 0 bases, and 13 bases lay between the germline ends. CDR1 and CDR2 (germline): SNHLY, FYNNEI. CDR3 coding DNA: TGTGCCAGCAGTGTTCTGCATCCAACCTCTGGAAACACCATATATTTT. Amino acids: CASSVLHPTSGNTIYF.

This chain uses TRBV7-8 with TRBJ1-4; a weak D match, TRBD1 (5 bases). Trimming removed 1 base at V and 0 bases at J, with 6 bases between. This CDR3 is 15 amino acids long. Germline V gene data show CDR1 as SGHVS and CDR2 as FQNEAQ. CDR3 sequence: CASSLVQATNEKLFF. CDR3 coding DNA: TGTGCCAGCAGCTTAGTACAGGCAACTAATGAAAAACTGTTTTTT.

This chain connects TRBV10-3 to TRBJ1-1, with D possibly matching TRBD1 (5 bases). Looked up from germline, CDR1 is ENHRY and CDR2 is SYGVKD. Trimming left V 6 bases short and J 1 base short, with 9 bases between. The CDR3 contains 13 residues. The CDR3 coding sequence is TGTGCCATCAGCCCGGGACGGAACACTGAAGCTTTCTTT. It encodes CAISPGRNTEAFF.

The chain employs TRBV29-1 and TRBJ2-5, with no clear D. Germline loops: CDR1 SQVTM, CDR2 ANQGSEA. CDR3 size: 13 residues. V dropped 5 bases and J dropped 2 bases, with 12 bases sitting between them. CDR3 loop: CSVPHGRQETQYF. The DNA of the CDR3 is TGCAGCGTTCCCCACGGCAGGCAAGAGACCCAGTACTTC.

J is TRBJ1-2 and V is TRBV27; D unresolved. CDR3 length equals 15 residues. Per the germline V gene, CDR1 is MNHEY and CDR2 is SMNVEV (reference sequence). Trimming removed 5 bases from V and 2 bases from J, with 15 bases in between. The CDR3 is CASSPWSWGNYGYTF. For the CDR3, the DNA is TGTGCCAGCAGTCCCTGGTCCTGGGGAAACTATGGCTACACCTTC.

V usage is TRBV7-2 and J usage is TRBJ2-1; tentative D call: TRBD2 (6 bases). The CDR3 is 17 amino acids. The germline V and J ends were trimmed by 2 bases and 2 bases, with 16 bases remaining between them. Germline CDR1 SGHTA, CDR2 FQGNSA. This CDR3 is CASSLIGGRGPYNEQFF. The CDR3 region has the DNA TGTGCCAGCAGCTTAATTGGAGGGCGGGGACCCTACAATGAGCAGTTCTTC. Supplemented by reference TRBV7-2 and TRBJ2-1, the full variable domain reads GAGVSQSPSNKVTEKGKDVELRCDPISGHTALYWYRQSLGQGLEFLIYFQGNSAPDKSGLPSDRFSAERTGGSVSTLTIQRTQQEDSAVYLCASSLIGGRGPYNEQFFGPGTRLTVL.

The chain joins TRBV29-1 to TRBJ1-4; 10 nucleotides align to TRBD1. V lost 4 bases to trimming and J lost 7 bases; unmatched junction nucleotides: 3. The germline gives CDR1 SQVTM, CDR2 ANQGSEA. The CDR3 is made up of 13 amino acids. DNA of the CDR3: TGCAGCGTTGGTGACAGGGGGCTTGAAAAACTGTTTTTT. It translates to CSVGDRGLEKLFF.

V and J are TRBV28 and TRBJ2-1; D remains ambiguous. Germline V gene sequence: CDR1 MDHEN, CDR2 SYDVKM. The V and J ends lost 3 bases and 0 bases respectively, with 6 bases between them. The CDR3 has 14 amino acids. CDR3 DNA sequence: TGTGCCAGCAGTTTCGCGAGCTCCTACAATGAGCAGTTCTTC. Its translation is CASSFASSYNEQFF.

The V gene is TRBV6-5, the J gene TRBJ2-2, with a tentative D call TRBD1 (6 bases). The length of the CDR3 is 14 residues. Germline lookup yields CDR1 MNHEY and CDR2 SVGAGI. V was clipped by 6 bases and J by 6 bases, with 14 bases between them. The CDR3 region has the DNA TGTGCCAGCAGAATGGACAGAACCGCCGGGGAGCTGTTTTTT. The encoded protein is CASRMDRTAGELFF.

This clone was picked up one time. This rearrangement joins TRBV7-9 to TRBJ1-4, with D perhaps matching TRBD1 (5 bases). This CDR3 spans 14 amino acids. Looked up from germline, CDR1 is SEHNR and CDR2 is FQNEAQ (reference sequence). With 3 bases removed from V and 5 bases from J, the gap between germline ends came to 10 bases. The CDR3 sequence is CASSFVSGNEKLFF. In DNA form, the CDR3 reads TGTGCCAGCAGCTTTGTGTCAGGGAATGAAAAACTGTTTTTT.

CDR3 bases: TGTGCCTGGAGTGTACAAGGGGCAGGAAATTCACCCCTCCACTTT. This gives the protein CAWSVQGAGNSPLHF. This rearrangement joins TRBV30 to TRBJ1-6; D is possibly TRBD1 (5 bases). Germline assignment: CDR1 GTSNPN and CDR2 SVGIG (reference sequence). Trimming removed 0 bases at V and 7 bases at J, with 13 bases between. The CDR3 runs to 15 residues.

This chain connects TRBV11-2 to TRBJ1-2, with a weak D call TRBD1 (5 bases). The CDR3 extends over 12 amino acids. Germline values: CDR1 SGHAT, CDR2 FQNNGV. Trimming cost V 3 bases and J 8 bases, with 10 bases left between them. The CDR3 coding sequence is TGTGCCAGCAGCTTTTACCGGGGCGGCTACACCTTC. Its translation is CASSFYRGGYTF.